Listed below are T cell receptor beta chains from one sample, sequenced in a study of Ad26.COV2.S vaccination and SARS-CoV-2 variants. Measured with immunoSEQ multiplex PCR; TCRdb has only the in-frame clones, and not every one. Counted here are roughly 400,000 clones, roughly 90% occurring once; the ten biggest clones make up more than 1.5%. The sample in question was peripheral blood, obtained in a trial of Ad26.COV2.S vaccine versus placebo. Every receptor here comes from a person between 18 and 60 years old who received the Ad26.COV2.S COVID-19 vaccine or a placebo. CDR3s include the opening cysteine and the closing phenylalanine or tryptophan. Each record gives: CDR3 protein, CDR3 DNA, clone size, J gene, D gene, V gene. The D gene is left open where the match is weak. Rows may omit the clone size; those that give it use once, few, many or a size class.

CDR3 protein: CASKNSPYGYTF
CDR3 DNA: TGTGCCAGCAAGAACAGCCCCTATGGCTACACCTTC
clone size: -
J gene: TRBJ1-2
D gene: -
V gene: TRBV12-3/TRBV12-4

CDR3 protein: CAWRTRDRQETQYF
CDR3 DNA: TGTGCCTGGAGGACTCGGGACCGCCAAGAGACCCAGTACTTC
clone size: -
J gene: TRBJ2-5
D gene: -
V gene: TRBV30

CDR3 protein: CASSPLPGYSGDTQYF
CDR3 DNA: TGTGCCAGCTCGCCCCTACCCGGGTACTCCGGAGATACGCAGTATTTT
clone size: -
J gene: TRBJ2-3
D gene: -
V gene: TRBV18

CDR3 protein: CASSLYLLLATNEQFF
CDR3 DNA: TGTGCCAGCAGCTTGTACCTCCTACTAGCGACCAATGAGCAGTTCTTC
clone size: -
J gene: TRBJ2-1
D gene: TRBD2
V gene: TRBV5-5

CDR3 protein: CASSYSSNYGYTF
CDR3 DNA: TGTGCCAGCAGCTACAGCTCTAACTATGGCTACACCTTC
clone size: -
J gene: TRBJ1-2
D gene: -
V gene: TRBV12-3/TRBV12-4

CDR3 protein: CASSNGPGGYEQYF
CDR3 DNA: TGTGCCAGCAGTAACGGCCCAGGGGGCTACGAGCAGTACTTC
clone size: -
J gene: TRBJ2-7
D gene: TRBD1
V gene: TRBV7-9

CDR3 protein: CASSLYGGLAGGQNEQFF
CDR3 DNA: TGTGCCAGCAGTTTATACGGCGGACTAGCGGGGGGCCAGAATGAGCAGTTCTTC
clone size: -
J gene: TRBJ2-1
D gene: TRBD2
V gene: TRBV27

CDR3 protein: CASSRSGVGYTF
CDR3 DNA: TGTGCCAGCAGTCGAAGTGGGGTTGGCTACACCTTC
clone size: -
J gene: TRBJ1-2
D gene: -
V gene: TRBV27

CDR3 protein: CASSSLGGSYGYTF
CDR3 DNA: TGTGCCAGCTCATCTCTAGGGGGGTCATATGGCTACACCTTC
clone size: once
J gene: TRBJ1-2
D gene: -
V gene: TRBV18

CDR3 protein: CASTTGTGINEQFF
CDR3 DNA: TGTGCCAGTACGACCGGGACAGGGATCAATGAGCAGTTCTTC
clone size: -
J gene: TRBJ2-1
D gene: TRBD1
V gene: TRBV19

CDR3 protein: CASSPSSMWSSGNTIYF
CDR3 DNA: TGTGCCAGCAGTCCCTCGTCGATGTGGAGCTCTGGAAACACCATATATTTT
clone size: -
J gene: TRBJ1-3
D gene: -
V gene: TRBV28

CDR3 protein: CASSEVAGRGQPQHF
CDR3 DNA: TGTGCCAGCAGTGAGGTGGCAGGCAGGGGTCAGCCCCAGCATTTT
clone size: few
J gene: TRBJ1-5
D gene: -
V gene: TRBV2

CDR3 protein: CASSHERARGLETQYF
CDR3 DNA: TGTGCCAGCAGCCACGAGAGGGCGCGAGGTTTAGAGACCCAGTACTTC
clone size: -
J gene: TRBJ2-5
D gene: -
V gene: TRBV4-2

CDR3 protein: CASSLWGRFPETQYF
CDR3 DNA: TGTGCCAGCAGCTTATGGGGCCGGTTCCCGGAGACCCAGTACTTC
clone size: -
J gene: TRBJ2-5
D gene: -
V gene: TRBV11-2

CDR3 protein: CASSVDGTDTQYF
CDR3 DNA: TGTGCCTCCAGTGTCGATGGCACAGATACGCAGTATTTT
clone size: -
J gene: TRBJ2-3
D gene: -
V gene: TRBV15

CDR3 protein: CATTGAGGYNEQFF
CDR3 DNA: TGTGCCACAACCGGGGCGGGGGGATACAATGAGCAGTTCTTC
clone size: -
J gene: TRBJ2-1
D gene: TRBD2
V gene: TRBV2

CDR3 protein: CASSYPWLSFSSYNEQFF
CDR3 DNA: TGTGCCAGCAGTTACCCGTGGCTAAGCTTCAGCTCCTACAATGAGCAGTTCTTC
clone size: -
J gene: TRBJ2-1
D gene: -
V gene: TRBV6-2/TRBV6-3

CDR3 protein: CASSETAPINYGYTF
CDR3 DNA: TGTGCCAGTAGTGAAACGGCGCCGATTAACTATGGCTACACCTTC
clone size: -
J gene: TRBJ1-2
D gene: -
V gene: TRBV19

CDR3 protein: CAWSVLGTGNTDTQYF
CDR3 DNA: TGTGCCTGGAGTGTACTTGGGACAGGGAACACAGATACGCAGTATTTT
clone size: -
J gene: TRBJ2-3
D gene: TRBD1
V gene: TRBV30

CDR3 protein: CASSLLGAGTGTGELFF
CDR3 DNA: TGTGCCAGCAGCCTCCTCGGGGCCGGCACGGGCACCGGGGAGCTGTTTTTT
clone size: -
J gene: TRBJ2-2
D gene: -
V gene: TRBV14

CDR3 protein: CASSQGQGGGQPQHF
CDR3 DNA: TGTGCCAGCAGCCAAGGACAGGGAGGCGGTCAGCCCCAGCATTTT
clone size: -
J gene: TRBJ1-5
D gene: TRBD1
V gene: TRBV7-2

CDR3 protein: CASSIAPAVEQFF
CDR3 DNA: TGTGCCAGTAGTATAGCCCCGGCGGTTGAGCAGTTCTTC
clone size: -
J gene: TRBJ2-1
D gene: -
V gene: TRBV19

CDR3 protein: CASSRTGGQSSYEQYF
CDR3 DNA: TGTGCCAGCTCACGTACAGGGGGCCAGAGCTCCTACGAGCAGTACTTC
clone size: -
J gene: TRBJ2-7
D gene: TRBD1
V gene: TRBV18

CDR3 protein: CASSMAGASNQPQHF
CDR3 DNA: TGTGCCAGTAGTATGGCCGGGGCCAGCAATCAGCCCCAGCATTTT
clone size: -
J gene: TRBJ1-5
D gene: -
V gene: TRBV19

CDR3 protein: CASKGGREQYF
CDR3 DNA: TGTGCCAGTAAGGGGGGCCGCGAGCAGTACTTC
clone size: once
J gene: TRBJ2-7
D gene: -
V gene: TRBV28

CDR3 protein: CASSLQGADVGYTF
CDR3 DNA: TGTGCCAGCAGCCTACAGGGGGCGGATGTTGGCTACACCTTC
clone size: -
J gene: TRBJ1-2
D gene: TRBD1
V gene: TRBV7-2